Listed here are 11 T cell receptor beta chains from one sample, sequenced in a study of blood T cell repertoires in COVID-19. Method: immunoSEQ multiplex PCR; TCRdb's copy keeps in-frame clones and lacks some. The table shows 380,000 or so clones, with about 90% occurring only once. Sequenced sample: peripheral blood. The receptors here all came from a man in his forties with acute or convalescent COVID-19.

The J gene is TRBJ2-1, the V gene TRBV7-2; no clear D gene. Germline lookup yields CDR1 SGHTA and CDR2 FQGNSA. The germline V and J ends were trimmed by 7 bases and 11 bases, with 12 bases remaining between them. The CDR3 is made up of 11 amino acids. The CDR3 loop is CASTPPKQQFF. As DNA, the CDR3 is TGTGCCAGCACCCCCCCGAAGCAGCAGTTCTTC.

This rearrangement joins TRBV7-8 to TRBJ2-3, with 12 bases that match TRBD2. V was pared by 6 bases and J by 4 bases, with 8 bases of the junction left unmatched. CDR3 length: 16 amino acids. CDR1 is SGHVS, CDR2 FQNEAQ, per germline. Written as DNA, the CDR3 is TGTGCCAGCAGTCGTCGACGACTAGCGGGAGCAGATACGCAGTATTTT. Amino acid sequence: CASSRRRLAGADTQYF.

This sequence joins TRBV9 and TRBJ2-1; 8 bases are shared with TRBD2. The germline V gene has CDR1 SGDLS and CDR2 YYNGEE. The CDR3 has 15 residues. The ends lost 3 bases at V and 3 bases at J; junction bases unmatched: 5. The CDR3 sequence: CASSATSVLYNEQFF. CDR3 DNA: TGTGCCAGCAGCGCGACTAGCGTCCTCTACAATGAGCAGTTCTTC.

This sequence joins TRBV28 and TRBJ2-7; no clear D. This CDR3 has 12 residues. Germline V gives CDR1 MDHEN, CDR2 SYDVKM. V lost 5 bases, J lost 5 bases, and 10 bases lay in between. The CDR3 sequence is CASSPGFDEQYF. The CDR3 DNA reads TGTGCCAGCAGTCCCGGTTTCGACGAGCAGTACTTC.

As concerns this clone: Other DNA variants within this sample encode the same CDR3. DNA for the CDR3: TGCGCCAGCAGCTACCGGGACAGGGGGGCCTACGAGCAGTACTTC. Translated: CASSYRDRGAYEQYF. The rearrangement uses TRBV5-1 and TRBJ2-7, with TRBD1 matching over 11 bases. Germline assignment: CDR1 SGHRS and CDR2 YFSETQ. V trimming: 3 bases; J trimming: 2 bases; junction bases outside the gene matches: 4. This CDR3 spans 15 amino acids.

The chain links TRBV24-1 to TRBJ1-2, with no clear D. The CDR3 is 12 amino acids. Trimming cost V 1 base and J 5 bases, with 4 bases left between them. The germline V gene has CDR1 KGHDR and CDR2 SFDVKD. CDR3 sequence reads: CATSDLSYGYTF. The CDR3 nucleotides read TGTGCCACCAGTGATTTATCGTATGGCTACACCTTC.

A single count supports this clone. The chain joins TRBV5-6 to TRBJ2-7; TRBD1 matches 7 bases. The junction had 12 bases not matched to a gene; V was cut back by 3 bases and J by 3 bases. The CDR3 contains 16 residues. Germline CDR1 reads SGHDT; CDR2 reads YYEEEE. CDR3 coding DNA: TGTGCCAGCAGCTCCCCTGCCGGGACAGCTTACTACGAGCAGTACTTC. Amino acid sequence: CASSSPAGTAYYEQYF.

This chain uses TRBV7-9 with TRBJ1-4; D may be TRBD1 (5 bases). This CDR3 is built from 14 residues. CDR1 and CDR2 from the germline V gene are SEHNR and FQNEAQ (reference sequence). With 6 bases removed from V and 7 bases from J, the gap between germline ends came to 15 bases. The CDR3 nucleotides are TGTGCCAGCAGTGGATCGGGGGGGGGTGAAAAACTGTTTTTT. Translating gives CASSGSGGGEKLFF.

The chain joins TRBV3-1 (or the pseudogene TRBV3-2) to TRBJ2-1; 11 bases align to TRBD2. V shed 3 bases and J 4 bases; nucleotides not matched to a gene: 5. Germline V gene data show CDR1 as LGHDT and CDR2 as YNNKEL (reference sequence). The CDR3 is 16 amino acids. The CDR3 is CASSHPGTSGYNEQFF. Written as DNA, the CDR3 is TGTGCCAGCAGCCACCCAGGGACTAGCGGATACAATGAGCAGTTCTTC.

The chain joins TRBV11-3 to TRBJ2-2; perhaps TRBD1 as D (6 bases). CDR3 length: 15 residues. Germline CDR1 and CDR2: SGHNT and YENEEA. V was shortened by 3 bases and J by 5 bases, with 13 bases between the two germline ends. The DNA for the CDR3 is TGTGCCAGCAGCTTTGCCAGGGGCGGTACCGGGGAGCTGTTTTTT. Residues: CASSFARGGTGELFF.

J is TRBJ2-7 and V is TRBV6-6, with TRBD2 identical over 12 bases. CDR1 is MNHNY, CDR2 SVGAGI, per germline (reference sequence). The CDR3 has 16 residues. Trimming at V came to 6 bases and at J to 0 bases, leaving 6 bases not matched to a gene. CDR3 sequence (DNA): TGTGCCAGCAGGTCGACTAGCGGGGGTTCCTCCTACGAGCAGTACTTC. This encodes CASRSTSGGSSYEQYF.